This TCR beta chain was sequenced for a study of shared clonotypes between healthy human individuals (dated by TCRdb to 2020 to 2022). Background for the entire study: A few men and two women, aged 18 to 49 years, made up the cohort. The study deeply sequenced blood TCR repertoires of five healthy adults to estimate repertoire size and the extent of clonotype sharing between individuals. For each donor, three plates each were used for CD4 naive and CD4 memory, two plates were used for CD8 naive, and one plate was used for CD8 memory. Different laboratories and diverse techniques were used to prepare libraries and sequence TCR repertoires, to increase sequencing depth and limit assay-specific biases. Each donor's leukapheresis produced roughly between roughly 0.9 and 8.9 billion PBMCs. Study-level results and caveats: Only blood was sampled, and tissue TCR repertoires likely differ from those in blood. Pairwise subsampling led to the expectation that sequencing depth would affect the degree of clonotype sharing among donors. Sharing across several donors was observed for approximately 5% of naive CD4, over 3% of naive CD8, 2.3% of memory CD4, and roughly 0.4% of memory CD8 clonotypes. Naive subsets generally had larger estimated clonotype richness than memory subsets did. Because the study included only a small number of donors, the genetic and exposure-history diversity represented was limited. Rarefaction of sorted-subset datasets indicated incomplete sequencing despite the large sequencing depth. Higher generation probabilities were observed for clonotypes shared by all four sorted-subset donors than for non-shared clonotypes.

As encoded in the germline V gene (reference sequence), CDR1 is SEHNR while CDR2 is FQNEAQ. V was cut back by 8 bases and J by 1 base, leaving a gap of 9 bases between them. CDR3 length: 12 amino acids, cysteine to phenylalanine. Just the 36-base CDR3 DNA is kept, in frame starting at base 1. A word on this clone: What antigen it recognizes has not been identified. Per-base qualities were not stored, and no clone one base away is much larger.

CD8 naive samples consisted of CD45RO-negative cells that were positively selected for CCR7, yielding a CD45RA+CCR7+ population without TemRA cells. The donors were healthy, HIV-negative adults with no recently reported acute infections or vaccinations. All donors were Caucasian adults living in Nashville, Tennessee, USA. Blood was obtained by leukapheresis, after which PBMCs were separated by Ficoll-Histopaque density gradient centrifugation and cryopreserved in liquid nitrogen vapor phase. Purity and quantity of every magnetically sorted T cell population were checked by analytical flow cytometry. Each sorted fraction had its genomic DNA isolated and then quantified by UV absorbance on a Nanodrop 2000c. Using the deep immunoSEQ assay, TCR CDR3 regions were amplified from genomic DNA by multiplex PCR. For each cell subset, the extracted genomic DNA was distributed evenly across all wells of several immunoSEQ 96-well plates, and each plate served as one replicate. For sorted subsets, roughly 200 ng of genomic DNA, equivalent to around 29,000 T cell genomes, went into each replicate PCR. Purified libraries were quantified with a Qubit 3.0 fluorometer, sized on a Bioanalyzer 2100, and re-quantified with the KAPA Library Quantification kit. Every immunoSEQ 96-well plate was sequenced on a separate single-read 150-cycle Illumina NextSeq 550 flow cell. On the authors' methods: Because the immunoSEQ output included only junctional sequences and no quality scores, the filtering could not be the same as the filtering used for full-length reads. Sequences were annotated with PyIR, a Python wrapper for IgBLAST v1.9, and V/J genes and CDR3 were assigned using IMGT germline references. Reads were filtered out if the reads had weak V/J assignments (E-value above 1e-6), no CDR3, stop codons, out-of-frame junctions, or ambiguous translated residues. V3J clonotypes were defined by identical inferred V gene, J gene, and CDR3 amino acid sequence. The percentage overlap between two repertoires was calculated by dividing the number of shared unique clonotypes by the size of the smaller repertoire. Three approaches were used to assess repertoire richness: RTK rarefaction, the Chao1 estimator, and Recon v2.1 estimates of unobserved clonotypes. Generation probabilities for all TCRbeta clonotypes obtained by the gDNA method from a handful of donors were computed using OLGA. TCRdb holds this immuneACCESS table with in-frame rearrangements only. Some clones are missing; in checked studies, unresolved V genes explain under half, and the rest has no known cause. The D gene and trimming were derived from the DNA, and the V and J assignments and clone size from that table. Recorded for this sample are under 1 million clones; almost 95% of them occurred a single time. The top ten hold under 30% of the sample.

The sequence joins TRBV7-9 to TRBJ2-7; the D call is tentative, TRBD1 or TRBD2, as each matches 5 bases. This clonotype originated in a man aged 25 to 40 in good health. The sequenced material came from naive CD8+ T cells sorted from blood. Reading the label with the study, this specimen's cell subset or site is: CD45RA+CCR7+. The CDR3 protein is CASGGFSYEQYF. At the DNA level, the sequence is TGTGCCAGCGGGGGTTTTTCCTACGAGCAGTACTTC.